Here is one T cell receptor (beta chain) with its context. This clonotype was counted many times. Its antigen remains undetermined. Nothing much larger sits one base from this clone, and base qualities are not available. All donors were healthy Caucasians. Three unrelated non-twin adults were also sequenced: a male aged 18 to 30, a male aged 50 to 60 and a female aged 50 to 60. Miltenyi CD45RO+ enrichment and human naive T-cell isolation kits were used to isolate memory (CD45RO+) and naive T cells from PBMC. Library generation was performed with 5' RACE. For sequencing, an Illumina HiSeq 2000 was employed. Template switching added a universal primer binding site, and the final cDNA carried a unique molecular identifier that allowed TCR cDNA molecules to be counted accurately. First-strand cDNA for TCR alpha and beta chains was synthesized from specific primers in the conserved constant-segment region. Each cDNA library was double barcoded, with a SMART-Mk sample barcode plus Illumina barcodes, to control for contamination. Two successive PCR steps introduced TruSeq adapter sequences along with Illumina sample barcodes. The TCR alpha and beta cDNA libraries were sequenced on the Illumina HiSeq platform using custom primers. From the authors' description of their analysis: Unique molecular identifiers were extracted from raw reads with MiGEC, and CDR3 positions were determined with MiXCR. Recombination models were inferred per individual with the repgenHMM and IGoR tools using an EM algorithm. The analysis of shared clonotypes was done with the tcR package in R, with sharing normalized by the product of cloneset sizes. To study raw recombination free of thymic and clonal selection effects, out-of-frame nonproductive sequences were analyzed. Starting from the raw public reads, TCRdb applied fastp trimming at Q25, assembled clones with MiXCR and retained in-frame beta chains. Rows matching on CDR3 protein sequence are summarized as one entry with the most common DNA and genes. What appears here as the V and J calls and clone size reflects TCRdb's work, not the paper's. The sample has about 690,000 distinct CDR3 sequences on record, 6% to 6.5% of them singletons. About 1.8% of the sample belongs to the ten largest clones.

The CDR3 runs 14 amino acids, cysteine and phenylalanine included. CDR3 DNA is the only sequence kept; it has 42 bases, read in frame from the first base. For this chain, trimming is 1 base at the V end and 2 bases at the J end, and the number of junction bases without a gene match is 3. The germline V gene (reference sequence) sets CDR1 to DFQATT and CDR2 to SNEGSKA. The data originate from a study of identical twins (dated by TCRdb to the mid-2010s). Describing the broader study: To test whether fetal clonotypes persist, the study used deep sequencing on TCR alpha and beta repertoires from monozygotic twins, unrelated adults of various ages, and cord blood. Replicate twin experiments were performed at different times using different library preparation protocols to rule out contamination.

Results and caveats for the whole study, not just this receptor: Compared with coincidental sharing between unrelated individuals, out-of-frame TCR alpha sequences shared between twins had an excess of sequences with low generation probability. Abundant cord blood beta clonotypes carried fewer insertions; young adult naive repertoires showed a weaker similar trend, while memory repertoires showed none. In monozygotic twins, out-of-frame TCR alpha sharing was systematically underestimated by recombination models, although the models agreed with sharing between unrelated individuals. Excess twin sharing in beta out-of-frame sequences was weaker because fewer shared sequences lowered the signal-to-noise ratio. Invariant T cells such as MAIT and iNKT could partly confound zero-insertion analyses, although diverse VJ usage argued against such confounding for most clonotypes. Because the same donors could not be followed over many years, the conclusions depended on cross-sectional statistical analysis.

The sequence was obtained from a man in his late teens or twenties in good health. This receptor chain uses TRBV20-1 and TRBJ1-1; 8 central bases correspond to TRBD1. The source material was naive T cells sorted from blood. The cell subset or site label on this specimen signifies: cells isolated with a human naive T-cell isolation kit. The CDR3 corresponds to CSARGDRSNTEAFF. Here is the DNA: TGCAGTGCTAGAGGGGACAGGTCAAACACTGAAGCTTTCTTT.